This TCR beta chain originates from a study of blood T cell repertoires in COVID-19. On the study more broadly: Sources were T cells, B-cell-depleted T cells, or PBMCs; the material itself was cDNA or gDNA.

The CDR3 runs 15 residues. V was shortened by 5 bases and J by 1 base, with 17 bases between the two germline ends. CDR1 is GTSNPN, CDR2 SVGIG, per germline (reference sequence). In this sample, this clone turned up a few times. Clones were read by immunoSEQ multiplex PCR, and TCRdb kept only the in-frame ones, dropping some. The table lists about 220,000 clones, approximately 78% of them singletons, with roughly 5.1% in the top ten. The chain recombines TRBV30 with TRBJ1-1; D is unclear. Specimen: peripheral blood. This TCR came from a woman between 70 and 85 years old with COVID-19, enrolled during active disease. CDR3: CAWRTTSLRNTEAFF. The CDR3 DNA is TGTGCCTGGCGTACCACGTCGCTAAGGAACACTGAAGCTTTCTTT.